The 7 T cell receptor beta chains below come from one sample, sequenced in a study of OX40 agonist ivuxolimab in advanced cancers. TCRdb's copy holds only in-frame clones and misses some; the assay was immunoSEQ multiplex PCR. In the table there are around 60,000 clones, around nine tenths of which are singletons. Sequencing was performed on CD4+ or CD8+ T cells sorted from blood, taken in a trial of the OX40 agonist ivuxolimab. The source of these receptors is an adult with an advanced solid tumor such as melanoma, head and neck, liver or kidney cancer.

The gene calls are TRBV13 and TRBJ2-7; D tentatively reads TRBD1 or TRBD2 (5 bases each). Germline V gives CDR1 PRHDT, CDR2 FYEKMQ (reference sequence). Trimming shortened V by 3 bases and J by 12 bases, and 18 bases separated the two germline ends. The CDR3 covers 13 residues. CDR3 nucleotides: TGTGCCAGCAGCTTCGGGACGCTAGGAGCATTGTACTTC. It encodes CASSFGTLGALYF.

The V and J genes are TRBV11-2 and TRBJ2-2; TRBD1 agrees at 11 bases. Germline assignment: CDR1 SGHAT and CDR2 FQNNGV. J was trimmed by 4 bases and V by 5 bases; bases with no gene match: 3. This CDR3 has 15 amino acids. The CDR3 reads CASSQGQGVTGELFF. Here the CDR3 DNA reads TGTGCCAGCAGCCAGGGACAGGGGGTCACCGGGGAGCTGTTTTTT.

This rearrangement joins TRBV5-5 to TRBJ2-3; TRBD2 might be the D (5 bases). The V gene lost 6 bases and the J gene lost 1 base, with 15 bases spanning the gap. The germline V gene has CDR1 SGHKS and CDR2 YYEKEE (reference sequence). This CDR3 spans 15 amino acids. CDR3 nucleotide sequence: TGTGCCAGCATTATGGAACTAGTGGGCACAGATACGCAGTATTTT. It yields the protein CASIMELVGTDTQYF. The whole variable domain, filled in from reference TRBV5-5 and TRBJ2-3, reads DAGVTQSPTHLIKTRGQQVTLRCSPISGHKSVSWYQQVLGQGPQFIFQYYEKEERGRGNFPDRFSARQFPNYSSELNVNALLLGDSALYLCASIMELVGTDTQYFGPGTRLTVL.

In nucleotides, the CDR3 is TGTGCCAGCAGCAAACTAGCGGGAGGGCCGGGGTCCTACAATGAGCAGTTCTTC. Translated, it gives CASSKLAGGPGSYNEQFF. The chain carries TRBV9 and TRBJ2-1; TRBD2 aligns across 13 bases. With V trimmed by 4 bases and J by 1 base, 8 bases remained unmatched. The CDR3 length is 18 residues. Germline lookup yields CDR1 SGDLS and CDR2 YYNGEE.

The chain joins TRBV2 to TRBJ1-1, with D unclear. With 5 bases removed from V and 2 bases from J, the gap between germline ends came to 15 bases. Germline V gene lookup returns CDR1 SNHLY and CDR2 FYNNEI. CDR3 length: 15 residues. The CDR3 protein is CASSTLTNRNTEAFF. The CDR3 DNA follows: TGTGCCAGCAGTACCCTAACTAATCGAAACACTGAAGCTTTCTTT.

The V and J genes are TRBV20-1 and TRBJ1-1; D gene unclear. Trimming took off 1 base at V and 11 bases at J, with 11 bases between the two ends. The CDR3 extends over 11 amino acids. Looked up from germline, CDR1 is DFQATT and CDR2 is SNEGSKA (reference sequence). The CDR3 loop is CSARGVGGAFF. The CDR3 DNA reads as TGCAGTGCTAGAGGTGTCGGAGGGGCTTTCTTT.

The chain recombines TRBV28 with TRBJ1-4; TRBD1 is a possible D gene (5 bases). This CDR3 is built from 15 residues. The germline CDR1 and CDR2 sequences are MDHEN and SYDVKM. Trimming pared 3 bases from V and 0 bases from J, leaving 8 bases between. CDR3 sequence: CASSFRGATNEKLFF. The CDR3, as DNA: TGTGCCAGCAGTTTCCGAGGGGCAACTAATGAAAAACTGTTTTTT.